The clone carrying this T cell receptor (beta chain) was recorded a few times. Over 18 months, lack of ophthalmopathy progression marked Graves' hyperthyroidism as stable. This record belongs to a study of T cells in Graves' hyperthyroidism and ophthalmopathy. Study overall: Before any treatment, at initial diagnosis, peripheral blood was collected.

What was amplified from RNA transcripts were TCR beta CDR3 regions. TCR CDR3 regions were first amplified by RT-PCR with HTBI primers. TCRdb re-derived calls from the multiplex PCR reads in MiXCR, one entry per CDR3 protein. Here the sample spans 600,000 to 800,000 distinct CDR3 sequences, 30% to 40% being singletons. Germline lookup yields CDR1 LGHDT and CDR2 YNNKEL (reference sequence). Trimming removed 0 bases from V and 2 bases from J; junction bases left unmatched: 6. The CDR3 is made up of 17 amino acids. The chain joins TRBV3-1 to TRBJ2-7; 11 bases fit TRBD2. Source material: blood. This sequence was found in a woman between 40 and 50 years old with Graves' hyperthyroidism. In DNA form, the CDR3 reads TGTGCCAGCAGCCAAGAGGTTAGCGGGAGGGGAACCTACGAGCAGTACTTC. This gives the protein CASSQEVSGRGTYEQYF.